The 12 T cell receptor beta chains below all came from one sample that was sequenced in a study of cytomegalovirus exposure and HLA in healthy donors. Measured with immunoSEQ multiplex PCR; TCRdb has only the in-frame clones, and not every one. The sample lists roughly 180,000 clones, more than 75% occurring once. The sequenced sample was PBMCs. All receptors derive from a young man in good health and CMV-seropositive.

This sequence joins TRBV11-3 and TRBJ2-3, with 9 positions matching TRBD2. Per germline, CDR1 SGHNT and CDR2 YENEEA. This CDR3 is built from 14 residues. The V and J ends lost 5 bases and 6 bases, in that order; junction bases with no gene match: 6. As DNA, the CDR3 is TGTGCCAGCAGCCGCGGGGGGGGCAGGGATACGCAGTATTTT. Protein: CASSRGGGRDTQYF. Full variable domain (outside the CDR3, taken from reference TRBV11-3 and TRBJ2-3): EAGVVQSPRYKIIEKKQPVAFWCNPISGHNTLYWYLQNLGQGPELLIRYENEEAVDDSQLPKDRFSAERLKGVDSTLKIQPAELGDSAVYLCASSRGGGRDTQYFGPGTRLTVL.

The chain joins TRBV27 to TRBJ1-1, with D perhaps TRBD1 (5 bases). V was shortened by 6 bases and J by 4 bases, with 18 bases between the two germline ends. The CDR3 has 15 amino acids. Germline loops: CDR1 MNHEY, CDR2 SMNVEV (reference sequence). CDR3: CASRLHRNKVTEAFF. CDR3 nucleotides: TGTGCCAGCAGACTACACAGGAACAAGGTCACTGAAGCTTTCTTT.

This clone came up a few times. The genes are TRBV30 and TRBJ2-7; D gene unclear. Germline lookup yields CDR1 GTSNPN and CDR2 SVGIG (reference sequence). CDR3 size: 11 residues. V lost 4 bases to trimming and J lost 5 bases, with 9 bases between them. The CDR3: CAWTRRNEQYF. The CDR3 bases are TGTGCCTGGACTCGGCGGAACGAGCAGTACTTC.

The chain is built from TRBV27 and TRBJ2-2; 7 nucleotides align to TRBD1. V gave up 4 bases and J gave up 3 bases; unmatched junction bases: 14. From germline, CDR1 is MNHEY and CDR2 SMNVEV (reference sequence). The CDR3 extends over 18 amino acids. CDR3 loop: CASSSPLRQGRDTGELFF. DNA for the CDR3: TGTGCCAGCAGTTCCCCACTAAGACAGGGTAGGGACACCGGGGAGCTGTTTTTT.

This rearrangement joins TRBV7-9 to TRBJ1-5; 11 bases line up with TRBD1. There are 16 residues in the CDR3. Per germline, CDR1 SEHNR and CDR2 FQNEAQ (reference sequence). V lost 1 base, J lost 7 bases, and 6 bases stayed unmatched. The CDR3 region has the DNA TGTGCCAGCAGCTTAGGAAGGACAGGGGGCGAACAGCCCCAGCATTTT. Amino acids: CASSLGRTGGEQPQHF.

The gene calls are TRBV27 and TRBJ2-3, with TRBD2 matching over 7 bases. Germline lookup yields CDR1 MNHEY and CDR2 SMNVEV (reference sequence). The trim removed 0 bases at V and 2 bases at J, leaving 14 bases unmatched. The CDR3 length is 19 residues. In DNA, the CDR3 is TGTGCCAGCAGTTTATCGATAGGGGCTGGGGCGGGAGTCACAGATACGCAGTATTTT. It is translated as CASSLSIGAGAGVTDTQYF.

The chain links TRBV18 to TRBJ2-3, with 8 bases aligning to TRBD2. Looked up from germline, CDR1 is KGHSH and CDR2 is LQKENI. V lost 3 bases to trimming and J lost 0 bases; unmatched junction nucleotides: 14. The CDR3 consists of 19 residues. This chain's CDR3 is CASSPVSAGGFSSTDTQYF. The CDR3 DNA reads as TGTGCCAGCTCACCGGTTAGCGCGGGAGGTTTTTCTAGCACAGATACGCAGTATTTT. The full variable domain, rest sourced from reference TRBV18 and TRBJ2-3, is NAGVMQNPRHLVRRRGQEARLRCSPMKGHSHVYWYRQLPEEGLKFMVYLQKENIIDESGMPKERFSAEFPKEGPSILRIQQVVRGDSAAYFCASSPVSAGGFSSTDTQYFGPGTRLTVL.

The CDR3 is CASSIWGGYNEQFF. The CDR3 DNA sequence: TGTGCCAGTAGTATATGGGGGGGCTACAATGAGCAGTTCTTC. The chain recombines TRBV19 with TRBJ2-1, with 7 bases identical to TRBD2. Germline-derived CDR1 and CDR2 are LNHDA and SQIVND (reference sequence). The CDR3 totals 14 residues. The J segment lost 3 bases and the V segment lost 2 bases, leaving 1 base of the junction unmatched.

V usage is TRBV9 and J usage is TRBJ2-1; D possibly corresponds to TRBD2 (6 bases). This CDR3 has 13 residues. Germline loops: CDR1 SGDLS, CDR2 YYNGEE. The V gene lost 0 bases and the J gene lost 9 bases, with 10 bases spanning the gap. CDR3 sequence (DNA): TGTGCCAGCAGCGTAGTTCTTAGCGGTGAGCAGTTCTTC. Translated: CASSVVLSGEQFF.

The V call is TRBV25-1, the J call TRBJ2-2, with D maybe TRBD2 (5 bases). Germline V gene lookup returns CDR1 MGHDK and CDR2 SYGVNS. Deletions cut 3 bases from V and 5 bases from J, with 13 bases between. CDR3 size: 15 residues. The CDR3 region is CASSDVLSGTGELFF. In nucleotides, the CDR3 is TGTGCCAGCAGTGACGTCTTGTCGGGGACCGGGGAGCTGTTTTTT.

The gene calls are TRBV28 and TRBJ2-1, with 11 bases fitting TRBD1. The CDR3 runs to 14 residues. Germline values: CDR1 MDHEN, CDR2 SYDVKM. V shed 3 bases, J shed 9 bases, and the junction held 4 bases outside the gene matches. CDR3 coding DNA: TGTGCCAGCAGTTTTGGACAGGGGGCTAGTGAGCAGTTCTTC. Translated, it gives CASSFGQGASEQFF.

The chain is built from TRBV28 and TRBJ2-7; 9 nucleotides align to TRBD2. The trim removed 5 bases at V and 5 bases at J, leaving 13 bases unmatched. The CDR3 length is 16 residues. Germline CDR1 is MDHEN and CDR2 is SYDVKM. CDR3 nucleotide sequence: TGTGCCAGCAGTCCCCCGCAAGGGACTAGCCCCCACGAGCAGTACTTC. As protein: CASSPPQGTSPHEQYF.